A single sample is the source of the 26 T cell receptor beta chains below, sequenced in a study of T cell changes during pregnancy in multiple sclerosis. Clones were sequenced by immunoSEQ multiplex PCR, and TCRdb holds only the in-frame ones, with some missing. The sample consists of under 50,000 clones, around 93% of them appearing once. This specimen consisted of CD8+ T cells from peripheral blood mononuclear cells, obtained after pregnancy. These TCRs come from a female donor with multiple sclerosis, enrolled in a pregnancy study.

The V call is TRBV10-2, the J call TRBJ2-4, with a tentative D call TRBD2 (6 bases). CDR1 WSHSY and CDR2 SAAADI come from the germline V gene. V lost 0 bases and J lost 6, with 15 bases in between. The CDR3 spans 16 residues. DNA of the CDR3: TGCGCCAGCAGTGAGTCCCTGGGACGGGGAGGAAACATTCAGTACTTC. As protein: CASSESLGRGGNIQYF.

J is TRBJ2-1 and V is TRBV6-4; perhaps TRBD2 as D (5 bases). This CDR3 region has 16 residues. Trimming removed 3 bases from V and 7 bases from J, with 19 bases in between. Germline-derived CDR1 and CDR2 are MRHNA and SNTAGT. The CDR3 spells CASSDVGGPEGNEQFF. CDR3 nucleotides: TGTGCCAGCAGTGATGTGGGCGGCCCTGAGGGAAATGAGCAGTTCTTC.

This clone showed up just once. The CDR3 here is CASSGGPGLRTDTQYF. The CDR3 DNA reads as TGTGCCAGCAGTGGGGGACCGGGACTTCGCACAGATACGCAGTATTTT. The chain links TRBV2 to TRBJ2-3, with D perhaps matching TRBD2 (6 bases). Trimming left V 4 bases short and J 1 base short, with 15 bases between. There are 16 residues in the CDR3. Germline CDR1 is SNHLY and CDR2 is FYNNEI.

The rearrangement uses TRBV5-1 and TRBJ1-6; possible D gene TRBD1, 5 bases. CDR3 length: 21 amino acids. Germline V gene lookup returns CDR1 SGHRS and CDR2 YFSETQ. Trimming took 1 base from V and 10 from J, leaving 33 bases between them. DNA for the CDR3: TGCGCCAGCAGCTTGTATTTGCGGAAGGGGTCCTACCTCCCCGAGGACTCACCCCTCCACTTT. Translation: CASSLYLRKGSYLPEDSPLHF.

The chain has TRBV6-5 and TRBJ2-2; D is perhaps TRBD1 (5 bases). Germline loops: CDR1 MNHEY, CDR2 SVGAGI. V was pared by 8 bases and J by 0 bases, with 10 bases between. CDR3 size: 14 residues. The DNA of the CDR3 is TGTGCCAGCCTTGGACAAGCGAACACCGGGGAGCTGTTTTTT. This sequence encodes CASLGQANTGELFF.

The chain couples TRBV2 to TRBJ2-1; 8 nucleotides line up with TRBD1. The ends lost 1 base at V and 5 bases at J; junction bases unmatched: 4. The CDR3 contains 15 residues. Per the germline V gene, CDR1 is SNHLY and CDR2 is FYNNEI. The CDR3 region has the DNA TGTGCCAGCAGTGAAGGTCAGGGGGCCAACAATGAGCAGTTCTTC. This translates into CASSEGQGANNEQFF.

The V and J genes are TRBV27 and TRBJ2-7, with D unresolved. Germline V gene lookup returns CDR1 MNHEY and CDR2 SMNVEV (reference sequence). This CDR3 comprises 13 residues. Trimming removed 2 bases at V and 3 bases at J, with 8 bases between. In DNA form, the CDR3 reads TGTGCCAGCAGTTTAAGATCTAACTACGAGCAGTACTTC. Amino acid sequence: CASSLRSNYEQYF.

The chain employs TRBV10-3 and TRBJ2-5; 7 bases match TRBD1. In germline, CDR1 is ENHRY, CDR2 SYGVKD. The CDR3 length is 14 residues. V shed 3 bases and J 1 base; nucleotides not matched to a gene: 2. CDR3: CAISEGGVQETQYF. In nucleotides, the CDR3 is TGTGCCATCAGTGAAGGGGGCGTCCAAGAGACCCAGTACTTC.

V usage is TRBV9 and J usage is TRBJ2-7; TRBD1 agrees at 7 bases. With V trimmed by 3 bases and J by 3 bases, 6 bases remained unmatched. Germline V gene lookup returns CDR1 SGDLS and CDR2 YYNGEE. This CDR3 spans 14 amino acids. CDR3 bases: TGTGCCAGCAGCGAACAGACAGGGAACTACGAGCAGTACTTC. Translating gives CASSEQTGNYEQYF.

The gene calls are TRBV6-5 and TRBJ2-7; 11 nucleotides agree with TRBD1. CDR3 length equals 14 residues. Germline V CDR1 and CDR2: MNHEY, SVGAGI. The ends lost 2 bases at V and 6 bases at J; junction bases unmatched: 3. CDR3 DNA sequence: TGTGCCAGCAGTTACGGACAGGGGGCTGGCGAGCAGTACTTC. It translates to CASSYGQGAGEQYF.

Judged by abundance, this clone is medium-sized. The V call is TRBV7-9, the J call TRBJ2-3; 10 nucleotides align to TRBD2. V dropped 9 bases and J dropped 3; count of bases not matched to a gene: 3. Per the germline V gene, CDR1 is SEHNR and CDR2 is FQNEAQ (reference sequence). The CDR3 is 13 amino acids. The CDR3 spells CASLAGETDTQYF. The CDR3 DNA reads as TGTGCCAGTCTAGCGGGAGAAACAGATACGCAGTATTTT.

This chain joins TRBV2 and TRBJ2-7; the D gene is possibly TRBD1 (5 bases). Germline lookup yields CDR1 SNHLY and CDR2 FYNNEI. The V end lost 3 bases, the J end lost 0 bases, and 9 bases lay between the germline ends. This CDR3 is 14 amino acids long. The CDR3 coding sequence is TGTGCCAGCAGTGAGGACAACCTCTCCTACGAGCAGTACTTC. Its translation is CASSEDNLSYEQYF.

This clone has only one observation. V is TRBV13 and J is TRBJ1-1; 9 nucleotides match TRBD1. Germline V gene sequence: CDR1 PRHDT, CDR2 FYEKMQ (reference sequence). The CDR3 totals 18 residues. With 0 bases clipped from V and 0 bases from J, the junction kept 8 bases outside the gene matches. The DNA of the CDR3 is TGTGCCAGCAGCTTAGGGCCGGGACAGGGTTTTGTGAACACTGAAGCTTTCTTT. Translation: CASSLGPGQGFVNTEAFF.

This clone was seen only once. The V and J genes are TRBV5-5 and TRBJ2-1, with D possibly being TRBD2 (6 bases). The CDR3 extends over 15 amino acids. Trimming stripped 0 bases from V and 1 base from J, with 8 bases between. CDR1 and CDR2 (germline): SGHKS, YYEKEE (reference sequence). CDR3 region: CASSLAGESYNEQFF. The CDR3 coding sequence is TGTGCCAGCAGCTTGGCGGGAGAATCCTACAATGAGCAGTTCTTC.

This chain uses TRBV28 with TRBJ2-2; D is possibly TRBD2 (6 bases). The germline V gene has CDR1 MDHEN and CDR2 SYDVKM. V was cut by 7 bases and J by 1 base, with 13 bases left in between. The CDR3 is 15 residues long. The CDR3 protein is CASTGRGGNTGELFF. The CDR3 DNA reads as TGTGCCAGCACCGGACGGGGAGGGAACACCGGGGAGCTGTTTTTT.

The chain joins TRBV14 to TRBJ1-2; 7 bases are a match to TRBD1. Trimming cost V 0 bases and J 4 bases; bases outside gene matches: 5. This CDR3 is 15 amino acids long. Germline values: CDR1 SGHDN, CDR2 FVKESK. The CDR3 DNA is TGTGCCAGCAGCCAAGATACAGGGGCTATCTATGGCTACACCTTC. Amino acid sequence: CASSQDTGAIYGYTF.

This chain connects TRBV14 to TRBJ2-7; 9 bases match TRBD1. The CDR3 is made up of 15 amino acids. Looked up from germline, CDR1 is SGHDN and CDR2 is FVKESK. The V segment lost 4 bases and the J segment 5 bases; nucleotides outside the gene matches: 9. CDR3 sequence: CASSPWGQGFHEQYF. In DNA, the CDR3 is TGTGCCAGCAGCCCTTGGGGACAGGGTTTCCACGAGCAGTACTTC.

CDR3 sequence reads: CASSFSGEQYF. In DNA form, the CDR3 reads TGTGCCAGCAGCTTCTCGGGCGAGCAGTACTTC. The chain employs TRBV5-4 and TRBJ2-7; unclear D gene. Germline CDR1 and CDR2: SGHNT and YYREEE (reference sequence). The CDR3 length is 11 residues. Trimming took 2 bases from V and 6 from J, leaving 6 bases between them.

The J gene is TRBJ1-1, the V gene TRBV29-1; D possibly corresponds to TRBD1 (5 bases). From germline, CDR1 is SQVTM and CDR2 ANQGSEA. CDR3 length: 11 residues. Trimming pared 4 bases from V and 8 bases from J, leaving 11 bases between. The CDR3 loop is CSVAYQGEAFF. The CDR3 DNA is TGCAGCGTTGCCTATCAGGGAGAAGCTTTCTTT.

V is TRBV9 and J is TRBJ1-2; TRBD1 is a possible D gene (6 bases). The CDR3 loop spans 14 amino acids. Germline assignment: CDR1 SGDLS and CDR2 YYNGEE. V was pared by 4 bases and J by 8 bases, with 18 bases between. The CDR3 DNA follows: TGTGCCAGCAGCCCCCAAAGGGGACAATGGGGCTACACCTTC. Translating gives CASSPQRGQWGYTF.

The V gene is TRBV29-1, the J gene TRBJ1-2; weak D call: TRBD1 (6 bases). The germline gives CDR1 SQVTM, CDR2 ANQGSEA. The CDR3 loop spans 12 amino acids. Deletions cut 3 bases from V and 5 bases from J, with 10 bases between. The CDR3: CSVDQGWYGYTF. The CDR3 DNA is TGCAGCGTTGACCAGGGGTGGTATGGCTACACCTTC.

V is TRBV28 and J is TRBJ2-1; the match to TRBD2 covers 8 bases. The CDR3 has 16 amino acids. The V gene end was trimmed by 3 bases and the J gene end by 5 bases; junction bases not matched to a gene: 9. Per the germline V gene, CDR1 is MDHEN and CDR2 is SYDVKM. CDR3 sequence reads: CASSFVGLAPHNEQFF. The CDR3 bases are TGTGCCAGCAGTTTTGTAGGACTAGCCCCCCACAATGAGCAGTTCTTC.

The genes are TRBV23-1 and TRBJ1-2; TRBD1 matches 8 bases. TRBV23-1 is filed as an ORF, its function uncertain. J gave up 1 base and V 6 bases, and 16 bases lay outside the gene matches. This CDR3 has 18 residues. The CDR3 nucleotides are TGCGCCAGCAGCCTTCCTCATGGGACAGGCCGACGTAACTATGGCTACACCTTC. This translates into CASSLPHGTGRRNYGYTF.

This clone was seen only a few times. The chain links TRBV7-9 to TRBJ2-7; no clear D gene. The V end lost 0 bases, the J end lost 1 base, and 7 bases lay between the germline ends. CDR1 and CDR2 from the germline V gene are SEHNR and FQNEAQ (reference sequence). This CDR3 contains 14 residues. CDR3 DNA sequence: TGTGCCAGCAGCTTAGCGCAGGCGTCCTACGAGCAGTACTTC. Its protein product is CASSLAQASYEQYF.

In this sample, this clone turned up once. The rearrangement joins TRBV2 to TRBJ2-7, with a weak D call TRBD1 (6 bases). CDR1 SNHLY and CDR2 FYNNEI come from the germline V gene. Trimming pared 5 bases from V and 4 bases from J, leaving 12 bases between. The CDR3 extends over 13 amino acids. The CDR3 reads CASSTGFAYEQYF. Here the CDR3 DNA reads TGTGCCAGCAGTACAGGGTTCGCGTACGAGCAGTACTTC.

The chain is built from TRBV27 and TRBJ2-5, with D perhaps TRBD2 (5 bases). CDR3 size: 16 residues. Germline CDR1 reads MNHEY; CDR2 reads SMNVEV (reference sequence). V was trimmed by 4 bases and J by 3 bases, leaving 18 bases between them. This CDR3 reads CASSYSSIPGEETQYF. DNA of the CDR3: TGTGCCAGCAGTTACTCATCCATACCCGGGGAAGAGACCCAGTACTTC.